This T cell receptor beta chain emerged from a study of blood T cell repertoires in COVID-19. The method was immunoSEQ multiplex PCR; TCRdb's version includes in-frame clones alone and lacks a portion of them. The sample holds under 250,000 clones, around 83% seen once. Deletions cut 5 bases from V and 1 base from J, with 14 bases between. Germline values: CDR1 SNHLY, CDR2 FYNNEI. This CDR3 contains 15 residues. The sample holds one count of this clone. Sequencing was performed on peripheral blood. This clonotype originated in a man in his forties or fifties with active or convalescent COVID-19. The rearrangement links TRBV2 to TRBJ1-2; no reliable D call. The CDR3 DNA is TGTGCCAGCAGTCCGGAGGGAGCAAATAACTATGGCTACACCTTC. Encoded protein: CASSPEGANNYGYTF.